The 8 T cell receptor beta chains in this list originate from one sample, sequenced in a study of T cell clonotyping in hematopoietic cell transplantation. Clones were read by immunoSEQ multiplex PCR, and TCRdb kept only the in-frame ones, dropping some. The sample carries more than 5,000 clones, about 30% recorded once. The sample was peripheral blood mononuclear cells, taken 30 days after allogeneic stem cell transplant. All receptors derive from a female patient aged 50 to 65 who had an allogeneic stem cell transplant from an unrelated donor, so the T cells may come from the graft donor. Some clones in this sample may be carry-over from other donors' samples.

This rearrangement joins TRBV6-5 to TRBJ1-2; possibly TRBD1 for D (6 bases). Germline V lookup: CDR1 MNHEY, CDR2 SVGAGI. Trimming removed 7 bases from V and 6 bases from J, with 15 bases in between. This CDR3 region has 13 residues. CDR3 in amino acids: CASTRGREHGYTF. CDR3 coding DNA: TGTGCCAGCACCAGGGGCAGGGAGCATGGCTACACCTTC.

This clone showed up just a few times. V usage is TRBV27 and J usage is TRBJ1-2; unclear D gene. The germline gives CDR1 MNHEY, CDR2 SMNVEV (reference sequence). The CDR3 has 13 amino acids. V was trimmed by 4 bases and J by 3 bases, leaving 9 bases between them. The CDR3 sequence is CASSWNGHYGYTF. CDR3 sequence (DNA): TGTGCCAGCAGTTGGAATGGTCACTATGGCTACACCTTC.

This clone was found once. V is TRBV30 and J is TRBJ1-2; unclear D gene. V lost 6 bases and J 0 bases, leaving 14 bases between the germline ends. This CDR3 has 14 amino acids. Germline V gives CDR1 GTSNPN, CDR2 SVGIG (reference sequence). The CDR3, as DNA: TGTGCCTGCCATCCTGGGAGGCCTAACTATGGCTACACCTTC. Its translation is CACHPGRPNYGYTF.

The V gene is TRBV30, the J gene TRBJ1-1; D possibly corresponds to TRBD1 (6 bases). V was pared by 2 bases and J by 6 bases, with 16 bases between. The CDR3 runs 14 residues. Germline CDR1 GTSNPN, CDR2 SVGIG (reference sequence). DNA for the CDR3: TGTGCCTGGAGTATGGGGGCATTTGGGTCTGAAGCTTTCTTT. Its translation is CAWSMGAFGSEAFF. Using reference TRBV30 and TRBJ1-1 for the parts outside the CDR3, the full variable domain is SQTIHQWPATLVQPVGSPLSLECTVEGTSNPNLYWYRQAAGRGLQLLFYSVGIGQISSEVPQNLSASRPQDRQFILSSKKLLLSDSGFYLCAWSMGAFGSEAFFGQGTRLTVV.

V usage is TRBV10-3 and J usage is TRBJ2-1; 7 bases agree with TRBD1. CDR3 length: 15 amino acids. Germline V CDR1 and CDR2: ENHRY, SYGVKD. With V trimmed by 8 bases and J by 5 bases, 12 bases remained unmatched. This CDR3 is CAIRMTGLPNNEQFF. In DNA form, the CDR3 reads TGTGCCATCCGTATGACAGGGCTTCCCAACAATGAGCAGTTCTTC.

The chain links TRBV11-2 to TRBJ1-2; D is perhaps TRBD1 (5 bases). Trimming cost V 1 base and J 4 bases, with 10 bases left between them. From germline, CDR1 is SGHAT and CDR2 FQNNGV. This CDR3 region has 14 residues. CDR3: CASSLASGTYGYTF. CDR3 DNA sequence: TGTGCCAGCAGCTTAGCCTCAGGGACCTATGGCTACACCTTC.

There are a few counts of this clone. This chain uses TRBV25-1 with TRBJ1-5; TRBD1 is a possible D gene (6 bases). CDR3 length: 12 residues. Looked up from germline, CDR1 is MGHDK and CDR2 is SYGVNS. V lost 11 bases, J lost 7 bases, and 15 bases lay in between. The CDR3, as DNA: TGTGCCGGCAACCAGGGGTACCAGCCCCAGCATTTT. Translated, it gives CAGNQGYQPQHF. The full variable domain, rest sourced from reference TRBV25-1 and TRBJ1-5, is EADIYQTPRYLVIGTGKKITLECSQTMGHDKMYWYQQDPGMELHLIHYSYGVNSTEKGDLSSESTVSRIRTEHFPLTLESARPSHTSQYLCAGNQGYQPQHFGDGTRLSIL.

The table lists this clone with a count of one. CDR3 sequence (DNA): TGTGCCTGGATTTCACAGAACACTGAAGCTTTCTTT. Protein sequence: CAWISQNTEAFF. V and J are TRBV30 and TRBJ1-1, with D unresolved. Trimming took 4 bases from V and 1 from J, leaving 7 bases between them. The CDR3 spans 12 residues. The V gene's germline CDR1 is GTSNPN and CDR2 SVGIG (reference sequence).